These 7 T cell receptor beta chains were all obtained from the same sample, sequenced in a study of blood T cell repertoires in COVID-19. Sequencing was performed with immunoSEQ multiplex PCR; in TCRdb, only in-frame clones are kept and a portion is missing. The table includes almost 90,000 clones, around 90% detected once. The sequenced sample consisted of peripheral blood. Receptor source: a man at least 80 years old with acute or convalescent COVID-19.

The rearrangement links TRBV11-3 to TRBJ1-1; D not certain. Looked up from germline, CDR1 is SGHNT and CDR2 is YENEEA. V was cut by 3 bases and J by 2 bases, with 7 bases left in between. The CDR3 is made up of 13 amino acids. DNA for the CDR3: TGTGCCAGCAGCTTTCAGGAAAACACTGAAGCTTTCTTT. It specifies CASSFQENTEAFF.

This sequence joins TRBV28 and TRBJ1-1; D gene uncertain. The CDR3 extends over 16 amino acids. V was shortened by 6 bases and J by 0 bases, with 17 bases between the two germline ends. The germline gives CDR1 MDHEN, CDR2 SYDVKM. The chain's CDR3 is CASSPQGATMNTEAFF. Written as DNA, the CDR3 is TGTGCCAGCAGCCCTCAAGGAGCGACGATGAACACTGAAGCTTTCTTT.

This chain connects TRBV6-2 or TRBV6-3 to TRBJ2-7; possible D gene TRBD2, 6 bases. V lost 3 bases, J lost 2 bases, and 11 bases lay in between. The CDR3 is 14 amino acids. Per the germline V gene, CDR1 is MNHEY and CDR2 is SVGEGT. CDR3 in amino acids: CASSYGGSTYEQYF. The DNA of the CDR3 is TGTGCCAGCAGTTATGGGGGGTCCACCTACGAGCAGTACTTC.

The J gene is TRBJ1-1, the V gene TRBV2, with D possibly being TRBD1 (5 bases). Deletions cut 2 bases from V and 1 base from J, with 8 bases between. The CDR3 totals 14 residues. Germline CDR1 reads SNHLY; CDR2 reads FYNNEI. This CDR3 reads CASSENGGNTEAFF. In DNA form, the CDR3 reads TGTGCCAGCAGTGAAAACGGGGGGAACACTGAAGCTTTCTTT.

The rearrangement joins TRBV19 to TRBJ1-4; D call uncertain. CDR3 size: 14 residues. V gave up 5 bases and J gave up 8 bases, with 15 bases separating them. Germline V gene lookup returns CDR1 LNHDA and CDR2 SQIVND (reference sequence). The CDR3 DNA is TGTGCCAGTAGTCCTTGGGCCCCGGGGGAAAAACTGTTTTTT. This gives the protein CASSPWAPGEKLFF.

This clone appeared once. The chain is built from TRBV7-5 and TRBJ1-1. TRBV7-5 constitutes a pseudogene. The CDR3 extends over 12 amino acids. The CDR3 loop reads CVKLIMNTEAFF. The DNA of the CDR3 is TGTGTAAAGCTTATAATGAACACTGAAGCTTTCTTT.

V is TRBV28 and J is TRBJ1-6; TRBD1 aligns across 8 bases. V was clipped by 4 bases and J by 7 bases; unmatched bases: 12. Germline V lookup: CDR1 MDHEN, CDR2 SYDVKM. The CDR3 contains 17 residues. CDR3 DNA sequence: TGTGCCAGCAGTTCCCGTCTTGGACAGGGATCCAATTCACCCCTCCACTTT. Protein: CASSSRLGQGSNSPLHF. Full variable domain (outside the CDR3, taken from reference TRBV28 and TRBJ1-6): DVKVTQSSRYLVKRTGEKVFLECVQDMDHENMFWYRQDPGLGLRLIYFSYDVKMKEKGDIPEGYSVSREKKERFSLILESASTNQTSMYLCASSSRLGQGSNSPLHFGNGTRLTVT.